This TCR beta chain was documented in a study of technical replicates of blood from a few donors. The protocol was immunoSEQ multiplex PCR, while the TCRdb copy is restricted to in-frame clones and leaves out a portion. Of under 90,000 clones listed, about 98% are singletons. The CDR3 runs 16 residues. The germline V gene has CDR1 LGHNA and CDR2 YNFKEQ. Losses at the gene ends were 3 bases for V and 9 bases for J; bases not matched to a gene: 12. The sequenced material came from T cells isolated from PBMCs. The V call is TRBV4-2, the J call TRBJ2-1, with 9 nucleotides matching TRBD2. This sequence was found in a human donor in good health. This CDR3 reads CASSQEGSGGRGEQFF. CDR3 in DNA: TGTGCCAGCAGCCAGGAGGGGAGCGGGGGGCGGGGTGAGCAGTTCTTC.